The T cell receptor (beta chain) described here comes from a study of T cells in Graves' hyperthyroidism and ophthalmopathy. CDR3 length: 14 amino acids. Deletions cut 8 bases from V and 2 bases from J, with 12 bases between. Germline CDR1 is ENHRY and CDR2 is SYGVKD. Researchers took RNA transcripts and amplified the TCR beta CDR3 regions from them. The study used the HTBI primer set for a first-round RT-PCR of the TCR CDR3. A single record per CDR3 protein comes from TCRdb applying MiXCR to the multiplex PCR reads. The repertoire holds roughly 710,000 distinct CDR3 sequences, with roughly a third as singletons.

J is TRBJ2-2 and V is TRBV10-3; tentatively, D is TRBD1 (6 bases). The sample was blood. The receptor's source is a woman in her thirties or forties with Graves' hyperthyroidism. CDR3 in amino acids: CAIRRTENTGELFF. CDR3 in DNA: TGTGCCATCCGAAGGACAGAAAACACCGGGGAGCTGTTTTTT.